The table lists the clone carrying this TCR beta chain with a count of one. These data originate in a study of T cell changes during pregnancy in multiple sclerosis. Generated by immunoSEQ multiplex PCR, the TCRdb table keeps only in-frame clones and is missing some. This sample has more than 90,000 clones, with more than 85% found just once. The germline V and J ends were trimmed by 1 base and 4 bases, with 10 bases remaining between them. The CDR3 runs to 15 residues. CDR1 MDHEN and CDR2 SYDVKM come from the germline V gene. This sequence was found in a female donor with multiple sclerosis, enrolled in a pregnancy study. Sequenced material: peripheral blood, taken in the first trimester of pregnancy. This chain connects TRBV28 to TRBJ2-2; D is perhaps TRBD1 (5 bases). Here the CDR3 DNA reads TGTGCCAGCAGTTTATCCGTGACAGTCACCGGGGAGCTGTTTTTT. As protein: CASSLSVTVTGELFF.